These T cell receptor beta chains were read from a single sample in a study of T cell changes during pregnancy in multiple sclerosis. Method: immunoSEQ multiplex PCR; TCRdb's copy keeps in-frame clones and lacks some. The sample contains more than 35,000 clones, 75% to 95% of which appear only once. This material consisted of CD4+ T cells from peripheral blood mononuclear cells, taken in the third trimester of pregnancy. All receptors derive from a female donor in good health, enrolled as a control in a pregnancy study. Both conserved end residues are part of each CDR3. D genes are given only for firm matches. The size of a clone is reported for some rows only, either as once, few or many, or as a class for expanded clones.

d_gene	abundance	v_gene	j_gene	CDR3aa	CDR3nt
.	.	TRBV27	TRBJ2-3	CASSGAGRTDTQYF	TGTGCCAGCAGTGGGGCAGGGAGGACAGATACGCAGTATTTT
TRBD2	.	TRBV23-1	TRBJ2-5	CASSQSGLALETQYF	TGCGCCAGCAGTCAATCGGGACTAGCCTTGGAGACCCAGTACTTC
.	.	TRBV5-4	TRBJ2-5	CASSSRDTQETQYF	TGTGCCAGCAGCAGTCGGGACACGCAAGAGACCCAGTACTTC
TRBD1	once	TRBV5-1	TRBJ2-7	CASSLEGARSEQYF	TGCGCCAGCAGCTTGGAGGGGGCGCGGAGCGAGCAGTACTTC
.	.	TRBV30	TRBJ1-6	CAWRPRETGKLYNSPLHF	TGTGCCTGGAGGCCCCGGGAAACGGGAAAACTCTATAATTCACCCCTCCACTTT
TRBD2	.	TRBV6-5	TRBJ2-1	CASSYSLAGGDEQFF	TGTGCCAGCAGTTACTCTCTAGCGGGAGGGGATGAGCAGTTCTTC
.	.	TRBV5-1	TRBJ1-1	CASSGGLVGEAFF	TGCGCCAGCAGCGGGGGGTTGGTGGGTGAAGCTTTCTTT
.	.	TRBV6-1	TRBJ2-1	CASSELSGEQFF	TGTGCCAGCAGTGAACTTTCAGGTGAGCAGTTCTTC
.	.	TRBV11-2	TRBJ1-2	CASSTITGKDNYGYTF	TGTGCCAGCAGCACCATTACAGGGAAGGATAACTATGGCTACACCTTC
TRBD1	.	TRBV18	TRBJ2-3	CASSPPGGPGTQYF	TGTGCCAGCTCACCACCAGGGGGCCCAGGGACGCAGTATTTT
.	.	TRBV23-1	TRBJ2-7	CAIRGSLDEQYF	TGCGCCATCCGCGGCTCGTTGGACGAGCAGTACTTC
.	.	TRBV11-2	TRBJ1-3	CASSLQNTIYF	TGTGCCAGCAGCTTACAAAACACCATATATTTT
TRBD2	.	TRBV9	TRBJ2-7	CASSTRFRGAYEQYF	TGTGCCAGCAGCACCCGATTTCGGGGGGCCTACGAGCAGTACTTC
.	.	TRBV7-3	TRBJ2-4	CASSLTRTDSNIQYF	TGTGCCAGCAGCTTAACCAGGACGGACTCAAACATTCAGTACTTC
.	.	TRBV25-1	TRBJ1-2	CASSAGGYGYTF	TGTGCCAGCAGTGCGGGGGGATATGGCTACACCTTC